This T cell receptor beta chain was recorded in a study of T cell clones after liver transplantation. Sequencing used immunoSEQ multiplex PCR; TCRdb keeps in-frame clones, though not all of them. The table shows some 60,000 clones, with roughly two thirds occurring only once. This clonotype originated in a human donor who received a liver transplant. The sequencing used CD4+ T cells from blood, collected before liver transplant.

CDR3 loop: CAWSRGSFLQPQHF. The CDR3 nucleotides read TGTGCCTGGAGTAGGGGGAGTTTTCTTCAGCCCCAGCATTTT. The gene calls are TRBV30 and TRBJ1-5, with a tentative D call TRBD1 (6 bases). Trimming shortened V by 2 bases and J by 6 bases, and 14 bases separated the two germline ends. In germline, CDR1 is GTSNPN, CDR2 SVGIG (reference sequence). The CDR3 length is 14 residues. The whole variable domain, remainder taken from reference TRBV30 and TRBJ1-5, is SQTIHQWPATLVQPVGSPLSLECTVEGTSNPNLYWYRQAAGRGLQLLFYSVGIGQISSEVPQNLSASRPQDRQFILSSKKLLLSDSGFYLCAWSRGSFLQPQHFGDGTRLSIL.